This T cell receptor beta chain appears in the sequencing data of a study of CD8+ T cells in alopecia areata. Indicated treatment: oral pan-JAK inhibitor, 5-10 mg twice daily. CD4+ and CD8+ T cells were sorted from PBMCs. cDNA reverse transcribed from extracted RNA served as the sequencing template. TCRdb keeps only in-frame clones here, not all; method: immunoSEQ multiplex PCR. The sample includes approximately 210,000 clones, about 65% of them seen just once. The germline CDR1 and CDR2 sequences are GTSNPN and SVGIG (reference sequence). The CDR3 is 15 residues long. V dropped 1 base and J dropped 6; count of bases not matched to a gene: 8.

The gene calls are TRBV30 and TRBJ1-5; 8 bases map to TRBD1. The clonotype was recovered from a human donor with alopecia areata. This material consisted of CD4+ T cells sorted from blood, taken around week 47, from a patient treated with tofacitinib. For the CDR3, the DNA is TGTGCCTGGAGTGAACCCAGCAGGGGGCTTCAGCCCCAGCATTTT. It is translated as CAWSEPSRGLQPQHF. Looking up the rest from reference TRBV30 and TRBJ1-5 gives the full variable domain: SQTIHQWPATLVQPVGSPLSLECTVEGTSNPNLYWYRQAAGRGLQLLFYSVGIGQISSEVPQNLSASRPQDRQFILSSKKLLLSDSGFYLCAWSEPSRGLQPQHFGDGTRLSIL.